The 29 T cell receptor beta chains given below trace back to one sample, sequenced in a study of tissue T cells after allogeneic stem cell transplantation. As to time point: mouse harvest day 14 after allogeneic transplant. Mouse grafts combined 10^7 T-cell-depleted bone marrow cells with 10^6 splenic CD5+ T cells. Method: immunoSEQ multiplex PCR; TCRdb's copy keeps in-frame clones and lacks some. This table has roughly 8,600 clones, more than 35% appearing once. The sample consisted of skin. The receptors shown here come from a female BALB/c mouse given C57BL/6 T cells with graft-versus-host disease after an allogeneic hematopoietic cell transplant.

This clone was counted a few times. Gene names refer to mouse genes. The read is 1 residue too short to cover the CDR3 end, so that end is filled in from the germline J gene. Within the sample, other DNA sequences also encode this same CDR3. The chain joins TRBV26 to TRBJ2-4, with 12 bases identical to TRBD2. After removal of 2 bases from V and 6 bases from J, the junction contained 3 bases not matched to a gene. CDR1 is KGHPV, CDR2 FQNQEV, per germline (reference sequence). This CDR3 comprises 15 residues. CDR3 bases read: TGTGCCAGCAGTCTGGGACTGGGGGGGAGGAACACCTTGTAC. Translation: CASSLGLGGRNTLY. The complete CDR3 sequence is CASSLGLGGRNTLYF.

Comment on this clone: Gene names and germline match the mouse. The CDR3 extends 1 residue past the end of the read, so its final part is completed from the germline J gene. V and J are TRBV23 and TRBJ2-7; no DNA check was done on the table's D call, TRBD1. CDR3 length equals 14 residues. Per the germline V gene, CDR1 is KGHTA and CDR2 is FQNQQP. The CDR3 DNA, read in part, is TGCTCCAGCAGCCCTCCGGGACAGGGTTGGGAACAGTAC. Encoded protein: CSSSPPGQGWEQY. From start to end, the CDR3 is CSSSPPGQGWEQYF.

Turning to this clone: Genes and germline are mouse. The CDR3 end is not reached by the read, which stops 1 residue before it; the germline J gene fills it in. The genes are TRBV3 and TRBJ2-1; D possibly corresponds to TRBD1 (5 bases). The germline CDR1 and CDR2 sequences are SNHLY and FYNGKV (reference sequence). Trimming shortened V by 3 bases and J by 6 bases, and 12 bases separated the two germline ends. The CDR3 is 14 residues long. The sequenced part of the CDR3 DNA is TGTGCCAGCAGCTTGTCAGGGAATGCTGCTGAGCAGTTC. This sequence encodes CASSLSGNAAEQF. The entire CDR3 protein is CASSLSGNAAEQFF.

About this clone: Gene names and germline match the mouse. The DNA read from the CDR3 is TGTGCCAGCAGTCTGGACAAATTCTCCGACTACACC. This sequence encodes CASSLDKFSDYT. The CDR3, in full, reads CASSLDKFSDYTF. The V and J genes are TRBV26 and TRBJ1-2; no firm D call. The CDR3 goes on 1 residue after the read ends, and that part is filled in from the germline J gene. Germline V gene data show CDR1 as KGHPV and CDR2 as FQNQEV (reference sequence). The V gene lost 2 bases and the J gene lost 4 bases, with 8 bases spanning the gap. This CDR3 region has 13 residues.

Turning to this clone: The gene symbols are mouse symbols. The read stops 1 residue short of the end of the CDR3; the missing end is completed from the germline J gene. This chain joins TRBV26 and TRBJ1-4, with a weak D call TRBD1 (5 bases). This CDR3 is built from 15 residues. CDR1 is KGHPV, CDR2 FQNQEV, per germline (reference sequence). Trimming removed 6 bases at V and 0 bases at J, with 11 bases between. The CDR3 bases that were read are TGTGCCAGCAGCCCGACAGAAATTTCCAACGAAAGATTATTT. It codes for CASSPTEISNERLF. From start to end, the CDR3 is CASSPTEISNERLFF.

Of note for this clone: Gene names refer to mouse genes. The read terminates 1 residue before the CDR3 end, so the remaining end is supplied by the germline J gene. The rearrangement links TRBV26 to TRBJ1-2, with D unclear. The CDR3 spans 13 residues. Germline values: CDR1 KGHPV, CDR2 FQNQEV (reference sequence). Deletions cut 2 bases from V and 0 bases from J, with 4 bases between. The chain's CDR3 is CASSLNSNSDYTF. CDR3 DNA, as far as it was read: TGTGCCAGCAGTCTGAACTCAAACTCCGACTACACC.

This clone showed up just a few times. Genes and germline are mouse. The CDR3 spells CASSLWGHEQYF. The part of the CDR3 DNA that was read is TGTGCCAGCAGTCTGTGGGGGCATGAACAGTAC. The chain links TRBV26 to TRBJ2-7; D is possibly TRBD1 or TRBD2 (6 bases each). The CDR3 is cut off 1 residue early in the read; its end comes from the germline J gene. Germline V gene data show CDR1 as KGHPV and CDR2 as FQNQEV (reference sequence). The V gene lost 1 base and the J gene lost 5 bases, with 6 bases spanning the gap. The CDR3 extends over 12 amino acids. The whole variable domain, filled in from reference TRBV26 and TRBJ2-7, reads NSKVIQTPRYLVKGQGQKAKMRCIPEKGHPVVFWYQQNKNNEFKFLINFQNQEVLQQIDMTEKRFSAECPSNSPCSLEIQSSEAGDSALYLCASSLWGHEQYFGPGTRLTVL.

Points on this clone: The germline and genes are mouse ones. The read is 1 residue too short to cover the CDR3 end, so that end is filled in from the germline J gene. The chain carries TRBV26 and TRBJ2-7; 8 nucleotides align to TRBD1. The J segment lost 6 bases and the V segment lost 4 bases, leaving 5 bases of the junction unmatched. The CDR3 consists of 13 residues. Germline loops: CDR1 KGHPV, CDR2 FQNQEV (reference sequence). The CDR3 region is CASSPQGAGEQYF. Incomplete CDR3 DNA: TGTGCCAGCAGTCCCCAGGGGGCGGGTGAACAGTAC.

This clone occurred once. The gene names given are mouse names. Coverage ceases 1 residue before the CDR3 finishes, and the germline J gene fills in the end. The chain is built from TRBV26 and TRBJ2-7, with TRBD1 matching 8 bases. The germline V gene has CDR1 KGHPV and CDR2 FQNQEV (reference sequence). Trimming cost V 4 bases and J 0 bases; bases outside gene matches: 5. The CDR3 extends over 15 amino acids. Partial CDR3 DNA: TGTGCCAGCAGTCACGGACAGGGTAGCTCCTATGAACAGTAC. This sequence encodes CASSHGQGSSYEQY. In full, the CDR3 is CASSHGQGSSYEQYF.

This clone was detected a few times. Mouse names are used for the genes. The CDR3 is cut off 1 residue early in the read; its end comes from the germline J gene. The chain employs TRBV3 and TRBJ1-2; the match to TRBD1 covers 8 bases. This CDR3 has 15 amino acids. V trimming: 4 bases; J trimming: 0 bases; junction bases outside the gene matches: 4. Germline V gene lookup returns CDR1 SNHLY and CDR2 FYNGKV (reference sequence). CDR3 protein: CASSSWTGSNSDYTF. The DNA read from the CDR3 is TGTGCCAGCAGCTCTTGGACAGGGTCAAACTCCGACTACACC.

With regard to this clone: The germline and genes are mouse ones. The read halts 1 residue ahead of the CDR3 end, with the missing end drawn from the germline J gene. The rearrangement joins TRBV16 to TRBJ2-7; TRBD2 aligns across 9 bases. This CDR3 is 14 amino acids long. Per germline, CDR1 SGHSA and CDR2 FRNQAP. Losses at the gene ends were 0 bases for V and 4 bases for J; bases not matched to a gene: 1. CDR3 DNA (partial): TGTGCAAGCAGCTTAGATGGGGGGGCGTATGAACAGTAC. Residues: CASSLDGGAYEQY. The entire CDR3 sequence reads CASSLDGGAYEQYF.

By share, this clone ranks as medium-sized. Gene names and germline refer to mouse. The CDR3 extends 1 residue past the end of the read, so its final part is completed from the germline J gene. The rearrangement joins TRBV26 to TRBJ2-1; 9 bases agree with TRBD2. The CDR3 contains 13 residues. Germline V gives CDR1 KGHPV, CDR2 FQNQEV (reference sequence). V gave up 6 bases and J gave up 5 bases; unmatched junction bases: 2. CDR3 sequence reads: CASSGLGNAEQFF. The CDR3 bases that were read are TGTGCCAGCAGCGGACTGGGGAATGCTGAGCAGTTC.

With regard to this clone: Gene names and germline match the mouse. The read ends 1 residue early relative to the CDR3; the germline J gene fills the gap. V gene TRBV26 combines with J gene TRBJ2-3; possibly TRBD2 for D (6 bases). This CDR3 has 14 amino acids. Germline-derived CDR1 and CDR2 are KGHPV and FQNQEV (reference sequence). V was cut by 4 bases and J by 0 bases, with 8 bases left in between. CDR3 DNA (partial): TGTGCCAGCAGTCCAGGGACTAGTGCAGAAACGCTGTAT. Encoded protein: CASSPGTSAETLY. The full-length CDR3 reads as CASSPGTSAETLYF.

Details on this clone: Gene names refer to mouse genes. The observed sequence ends 1 residue before the CDR3 terminus, with the missing tail filled in from the germline J gene. This chain connects TRBV5 to TRBJ1-1; 8 nucleotides match TRBD1. Per germline, CDR1 LGHNA and CDR2 YNLKQL (reference sequence). There are 14 residues in the CDR3. Losses at the gene ends were 4 bases for V and 0 bases for J; bases not matched to a gene: 1. Incomplete CDR3 DNA: TGTGCCAGCAGCCCACAGGGGGCAAACACAGAAGTCTTC. This translates into CASSPQGANTEVF. The entire CDR3 sequence reads CASSPQGANTEVFF.

There are a few counts of this clone. Germline and genes here are mouse. The CDR3 DNA, read in part, is TGTGCCAGCAGGCAGAGTTCTGGAAATACGCTCTAT. Amino acid sequence: CASRQSSGNTLY. The whole CDR3 is CASRQSSGNTLYF. This sequence joins TRBV26 and TRBJ1-3; D gene unclear. Sequencing ends 1 residue short of the CDR3 end; the germline J gene provides the rest. Germline loops: CDR1 KGHPV, CDR2 FQNQEV (reference sequence). Trimming shortened V by 6 bases and J by 0 bases, and 6 bases separated the two germline ends. The length of the CDR3 is 13 residues.

This clone is categorized as medium-sized. Gene labels here are mouse ones. The DNA ends 1 residue before the CDR3 does, and the rest of the CDR3 is filled in from the germline J gene. This rearrangement joins TRBV26 to TRBJ1-1; D unresolved. Per germline, CDR1 KGHPV and CDR2 FQNQEV (reference sequence). The CDR3 spans 12 residues. V was trimmed by 2 bases and J by 2 bases, leaving 3 bases between them. CDR3 DNA, as far as it was read: TGTGCCAGCAGTCTGGTCAACACAGAAGTCTTC. Its protein product is CASSLVNTEVF. The full CDR3 reads CASSLVNTEVFF.

Judged by abundance, this clone is medium-sized. Mouse names are used for the genes. The read ends 1 residue early relative to the CDR3; the germline J gene fills the gap. J is TRBJ2-2 and V is TRBV13-3; 10 positions match TRBD2. The CDR3 is made up of 15 amino acids. Germline V gives CDR1 NNHDY, CDR2 SYVADS. The V segment lost 2 bases and the J segment 7 bases; nucleotides outside the gene matches: 5. The CDR3 is CASSDWGGADGQLYF. CDR3 DNA (partial): TGTGCCAGCAGTGACTGGGGGGGCGCGGACGGGCAGCTCTAC.

This clone was recorded once. The genes and germline here are from mouse. The covered CDR3 bases are TGTGCTAGCAGTAGCGGGGGGCTCCACGAAAGATTATTT. This translates into CASSSGGLHERLF. The complete CDR3 sequence is CASSSGGLHERLFF. The rearrangement links TRBV17 to TRBJ1-4; TRBD1 might be the D (6 bases). The CDR3 end lies 1 residue beyond the end of the read and is filled in from the germline J gene. The germline gives CDR1 MNHDT, CDR2 YYDKIL. CDR3 length: 14 residues. The ends were cut back, 3 bases at V and 6 bases at J, with 11 bases in the middle.

As for this clone: The genes and germline here are from mouse. The read ends 1 residue shy of where the CDR3 ends; the end is completed using the germline J gene. The V and J genes are TRBV3 and TRBJ2-3; D remains unclear. Trimming took 2 bases from V and 0 from J, leaving 6 bases between them. The CDR3 has 14 amino acids. CDR1 is SNHLY, CDR2 FYNGKV, per germline (reference sequence). The sequenced CDR3 bases are TGTGCCAGCAGCTTAATCTCTAGTGCAGAAACGCTGTAT. Translated, it gives CASSLISSAETLY. The CDR3 as a whole reads CASSLISSAETLYF.

The table lists this clone with a few counts. Mouse gene names apply. From the germline J gene comes the end of the CDR3, since the read stops 1 residue before it. J is TRBJ2-7 and V is TRBV26; no definite D call. The CDR3 has 12 amino acids. Germline CDR1 reads KGHPV; CDR2 reads FQNQEV (reference sequence). V dropped 0 bases and J dropped 4 bases, with 4 bases sitting between them. The covered CDR3 bases are TGTGCCAGCAGTCTGTCGGGTTATGAACAGTAC. Residues: CASSLSGYEQY. The entire CDR3 protein reads CASSLSGYEQYF.

This clone has just a few counts. The genes are named according to mouse. The read ends 1 residue early relative to the CDR3; the germline J gene fills the gap. The chain joins TRBV3 to TRBJ1-2, with 8 bases identical to TRBD1. The CDR3 is 14 amino acids. In germline, CDR1 is SNHLY, CDR2 FYNGKV (reference sequence). Trimming cost V 4 bases and J 7 bases; bases outside gene matches: 8. The CDR3: CASSSTGTGLDYTF. Partial CDR3 DNA: TGTGCCAGCAGCTCTACCGGGACAGGTCTCGACTACACC.

Comments on this clone: Here the gene names and germline are mouse. The CDR3 extends 1 residue past the end of the read, so its final part is completed from the germline J gene. The chain is built from TRBV13-2 and TRBJ1-4, with D uncertain. The CDR3 runs 12 residues. Trimming left V 1 base short and J 8 bases short, with 6 bases between. CDR1 and CDR2 (germline): NNHNN, SYGAGS (reference sequence). The DNA read from the CDR3 is TGTGCCAGCGGTGATACGGGGGAAAGATTATTT. Its protein is CASGDTGERLF. The whole CDR3 is CASGDTGERLFF.

As for this clone: Here the gene names and germline are mouse. The read terminates 1 residue ahead of where the CDR3 ends, so the germline J gene completes it. The V call is TRBV26, the J call TRBJ1-5; 8 bases are shared with TRBD1. In germline, CDR1 is KGHPV, CDR2 FQNQEV (reference sequence). With V trimmed by 6 bases and J by 0 bases, 4 bases remained unmatched. The CDR3 contains 15 residues. The CDR3 spells CASSPGGYNNQAPLF. Partial CDR3 DNA: TGTGCCAGCAGCCCAGGGGGCTATAACAACCAGGCTCCGCTT.

This clone turned up a few times. Here the gene names and germline are mouse. The read is 1 residue too short to cover the CDR3 end, so that end is filled in from the germline J gene. V and J are TRBV26 and TRBJ1-2; 7 bases line up with TRBD1. This CDR3 is built from 14 residues. V lost 4 bases and J lost 0; bases outside the gene matches: 2. Germline CDR1 is KGHPV and CDR2 is FQNQEV (reference sequence). CDR3 DNA (partial): TGTGCCAGCAGTCGACAGGGAGCAAACTCCGACTACACC. It specifies CASSRQGANSDYT. The complete CDR3 sequence is CASSRQGANSDYTF.

This clone turned up a few times. Germline and genes here are mouse. From the germline J gene comes the end of the CDR3, since the read stops 1 residue before it. V usage is TRBV26 and J usage is TRBJ2-3; no clear D gene. The length of the CDR3 is 14 residues. CDR1 and CDR2 from the germline V gene are KGHPV and FQNQEV (reference sequence). Trimming shortened V by 5 bases and J by 0 bases, and 9 bases separated the two germline ends. The CDR3 spells CASSFVGSAETLYF. The sequenced CDR3 bases are TGTGCCAGCAGTTTCGTAGGGAGTGCAGAAACGCTGTAT.

To note about this clone: All gene names here are mouse names. The sequence runs out 1 residue before the end of the CDR3; the remainder is reconstructed from the germline J gene. This chain links TRBV23 with TRBJ2-3. Germline values: CDR1 KGHTA, CDR2 FQNQQP. CDR3 length equals 15 residues. The CDR3 loop is CSSSQSAEGAETLYF. Partial CDR3 DNA: TGCTCCAGCAGTCAATCGGCTGAGGGTGCAGAAACGCTGTAT.

As to this clone: Gene names are the mouse ones. This CDR3 reads CASSDRWGGGQYF. CDR3 DNA (partial): TGTGCCAGCAGTGATCGCTGGGGGGGCGGACAGTAC. The chain combines TRBV13-1 with TRBJ2-7; 10 bases are shared with TRBD2. The observed sequence ends 1 residue before the CDR3 terminus, with the missing tail filled in from the germline J gene. With 1 base clipped from V and 9 bases from J, the junction kept 4 bases outside the gene matches. This CDR3 has 13 amino acids. The germline V gene has CDR1 NSHNY and CDR2 SYGAGN.

As concerns this clone: Any gene name here is a mouse gene name. The read falls 1 residue short of the CDR3 end, and the missing part is taken from the germline J gene. This chain uses TRBV12-2 with TRBJ1-6; D is ambiguous. TRBJ1-6 is given ORF status, its function remaining uncertain. V was pared by 0 bases and J by 0 bases, with 11 bases between. Per germline, CDR1 SGHLS and CDR2 HYDKME. CDR3 length: 17 residues. CDR3 DNA (partial): TGTGCCAGCTCTCTCGTAGGGATCAATTCCTATAATTCGCCCCTCTAC. It translates to CASSLVGINSYNSPLY. In full, the CDR3 reads CASSLVGINSYNSPLYF.

This clone showed up just once. Mouse names are used for the genes. The CDR3 end falls 1 residue outside the read, so it is completed with the germline J gene. The chain carries TRBV13-3 and TRBJ2-7, with D hard to call. The CDR3 contains 14 residues. Germline-derived CDR1 and CDR2 are NNHDY and SYVADS. Trimming pared 3 bases from V and 0 bases from J, leaving 10 bases between. CDR3 DNA, as far as it was read: TGTGCCAGCAGTGGGGTCTCTAGCTCCTATGAACAGTAC. Translation gives CASSGVSSSYEQY. The full CDR3 is CASSGVSSSYEQYF.